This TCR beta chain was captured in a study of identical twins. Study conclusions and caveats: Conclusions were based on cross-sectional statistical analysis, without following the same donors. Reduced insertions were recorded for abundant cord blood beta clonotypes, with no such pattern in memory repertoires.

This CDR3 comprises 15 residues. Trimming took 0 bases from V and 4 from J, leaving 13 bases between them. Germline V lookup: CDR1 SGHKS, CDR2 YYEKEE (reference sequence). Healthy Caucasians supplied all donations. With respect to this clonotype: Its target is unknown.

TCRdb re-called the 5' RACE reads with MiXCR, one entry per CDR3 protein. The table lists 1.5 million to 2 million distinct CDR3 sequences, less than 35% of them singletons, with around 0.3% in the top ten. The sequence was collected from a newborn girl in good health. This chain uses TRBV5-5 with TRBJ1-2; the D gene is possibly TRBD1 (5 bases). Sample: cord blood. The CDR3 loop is CASSLAGDGGYGYTF. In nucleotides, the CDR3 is TGTGCCAGCAGCTTGGCTGGGGATGGGGGCTATGGCTACACCTTC.